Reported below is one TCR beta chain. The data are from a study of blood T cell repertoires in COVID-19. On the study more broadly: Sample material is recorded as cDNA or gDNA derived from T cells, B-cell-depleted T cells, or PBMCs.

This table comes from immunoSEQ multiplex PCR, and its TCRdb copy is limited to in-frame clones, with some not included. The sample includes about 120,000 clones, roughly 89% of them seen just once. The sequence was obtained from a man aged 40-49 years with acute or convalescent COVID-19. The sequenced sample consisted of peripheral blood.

CDR3 DNA sequence: TGTGCCAGTAGTACCAGACTAGAAGAGACCCAGTACTTC. It translates to CASSTRLEETQYF. V gene TRBV19 combines with J gene TRBJ2-5, with a weak D call TRBD2 (6 bases). This CDR3 has 13 residues. In germline, CDR1 is LNHDA, CDR2 SQIVND (reference sequence). Trimming pared 4 bases from V and 3 bases from J, leaving 9 bases between.